This record looks at one TCR beta chain sequence and its context. Sequenced by immunoSEQ multiplex PCR; TCRdb stores in-frame clones only, minus some. The table shows 12,000 or so clones, with about 89% occurring only once. This record belongs to a study of graft-versus-host responses after intestinal transplantation. Documented time point: postoperative day 105 after intestinal transplantation (dayNNNN = postoperative day). This receptor was obtained from a human patient who received an intestinal transplant, so some T cells may come from the graft donor. This specimen was PBMCs, taken 105 days after intestinal transplantation.

The CDR3 spells CSVGWDSTYGYTF. The CDR3, as DNA: TGCAGCGTTGGATGGGACAGCACCTATGGCTACACCTTC. The chain combines TRBV29-1 with TRBJ1-2; 7 positions match TRBD1. Losses at the gene ends were 4 bases for V and 4 bases for J; bases not matched to a gene: 6. The CDR3 is made up of 13 amino acids. Germline V gene data show CDR1 as SQVTM and CDR2 as ANQGSEA.